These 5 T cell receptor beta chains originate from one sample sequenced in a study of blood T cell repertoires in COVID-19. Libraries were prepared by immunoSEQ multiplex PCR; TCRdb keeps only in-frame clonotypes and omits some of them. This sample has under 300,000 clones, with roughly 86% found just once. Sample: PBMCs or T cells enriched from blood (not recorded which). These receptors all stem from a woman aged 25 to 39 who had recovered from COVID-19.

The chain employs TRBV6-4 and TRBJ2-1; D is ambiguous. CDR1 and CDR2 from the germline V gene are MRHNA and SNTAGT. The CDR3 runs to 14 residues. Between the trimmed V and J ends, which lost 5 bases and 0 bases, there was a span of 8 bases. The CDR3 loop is CASSLESSYNEQFF. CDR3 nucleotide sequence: TGTGCCAGCAGTTTGGAGAGCTCCTACAATGAGCAGTTCTTC.

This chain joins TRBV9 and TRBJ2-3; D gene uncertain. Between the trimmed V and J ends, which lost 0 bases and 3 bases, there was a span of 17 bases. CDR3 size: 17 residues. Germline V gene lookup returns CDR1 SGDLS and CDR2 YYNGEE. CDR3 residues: CASSVDPPGGLTDTQYF. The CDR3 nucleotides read TGTGCCAGCAGCGTAGACCCCCCAGGTGGGCTGACAGATACGCAGTATTTT. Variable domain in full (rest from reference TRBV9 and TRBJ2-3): DSGVTQTPKHLITATGQRVTLRCSPRSGDLSVYWYQQSLDQGLQFLIQYYNGEERAKGNILERFSAQQFPDLHSELNLSSLELGDSALYFCASSVDPPGGLTDTQYFGPGTRLTVL.

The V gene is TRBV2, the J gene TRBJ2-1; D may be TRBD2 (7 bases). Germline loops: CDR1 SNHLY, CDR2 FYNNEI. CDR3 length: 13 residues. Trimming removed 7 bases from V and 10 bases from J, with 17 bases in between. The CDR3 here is CASNQRGGDEQFF. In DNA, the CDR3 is TGTGCCAGCAACCAAAGGGGGGGGGACGAGCAGTTCTTC.

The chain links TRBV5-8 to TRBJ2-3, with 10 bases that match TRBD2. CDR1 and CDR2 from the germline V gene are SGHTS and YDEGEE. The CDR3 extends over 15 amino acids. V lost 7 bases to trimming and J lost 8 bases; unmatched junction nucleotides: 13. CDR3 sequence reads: CASVGGAGGARTQYF. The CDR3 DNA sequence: TGTGCCAGCGTGGGAGGAGCGGGAGGGGCGCGTACGCAGTATTTT.

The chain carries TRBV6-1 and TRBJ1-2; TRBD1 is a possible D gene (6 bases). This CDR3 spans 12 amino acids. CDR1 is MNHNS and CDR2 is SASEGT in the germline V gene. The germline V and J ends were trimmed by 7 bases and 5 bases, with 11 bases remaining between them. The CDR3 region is CASTGGGYGYTF. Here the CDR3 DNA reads TGTGCCAGCACTGGGGGCGGTTATGGCTACACCTTC.